A selection of T cell receptor beta chains follows, all from one sample in a study of blood T cells in healthy people across ages. TCRdb fed the 5' RACE reads into MiXCR, producing one record per CDR3 protein. The sample has almost 1 million distinct CDR3 sequences; just over 50% are singletons. Input material: blood. These receptors all stem from a woman aged 60-75 years in good health. The CDR3 runs from the conserved cysteine through the conserved F or W. Fields, in order: J gene, clone size, V gene, D gene, CDR3 protein, CDR3 DNA. D genes are given only for firm matches. Expanded clones are given a class, and other clones once, few, many or no size at all.

TRBJ2-3 | few | TRBV29-1 | NA | CSVAGAVRRGTDTQYF | TGCAGCGTTGCCGGTGCCGTCAGGCGAGGCACAGATACGCAGTATTTT
TRBJ2-1 | NA | TRBV20-1 | TRBD2 | CSGGAGSSYNEQFF | TGCAGTGGGGGAGCGGGGAGCTCCTACAATGAGCAGTTCTTC
TRBJ2-3 | NA | TRBV20-1 | NA | CSAMGASTDTQYF | TGCAGTGCTATGGGAGCGTCCACAGATACGCAGTATTTT
TRBJ2-1 | NA | TRBV5-1 | TRBD2 | CASSLVTSGRSFSEQFF | TGCGCCAGCAGCTTGGTAACTAGCGGGAGGTCTTTTAGTGAGCAGTTCTTC
TRBJ2-4 | NA | TRBV7-2 | TRBD2 | CASTTQGPSGGRFAKNIQYF | TGTGCCAGCACCACGCAGGGCCCCAGCGGGGGGCGCTTTGCCAAAAACATTCAGTACTTC
TRBJ2-5 | NA | TRBV27 | TRBD2 | CASSFGGVPQETQYF | TGTGCCAGCAGTTTTGGGGGGGTGCCCCAAGAGACCCAGTACTTC
TRBJ2-1 | NA | TRBV12-3/TRBV12-4 | NA | CASSFSPGNEQFF | TGTGCCAGCAGTTTTTCCCCAGGCAATGAGCAGTTCTTC
TRBJ2-7 | few | TRBV11-2 | NA | CASSLVGDKFYEQYF | TGTGCCAGCAGCTTAGTTGGGGACAAATTCTACGAGCAGTACTTC
TRBJ2-6 | NA | TRBV2 | NA | CASSKSGLITPSGANVLTF | TGTGCCAGCAGCAAGTCCGGACTAATAACCCCCTCTGGGGCCAACGTCCTGACTTTC
TRBJ2-5 | NA | TRBV3-1 | NA | CASSQDRLTGTQYF | TGTGCCAGCAGCCAAGATCGCCTAACTGGGACCCAGTACTTC
TRBJ2-4 | few | TRBV10-3 | TRBD1 | CAISESPTGGKNIQYF | TGTGCCATCAGTGAGTCCCCCACAGGGGGCAAAAACATTCAGTACTTC
TRBJ2-1 | NA | TRBV11-2 | TRBD2 | CASRTSGRFNEQFF | TGTGCCAGCAGGACTAGCGGGAGGTTCAATGAGCAGTTCTTC
TRBJ2-3 | NA | TRBV10-3 | TRBD2 | CAISEVAGISTDTQYF | TGTGCCATCAGTGAGGTAGCGGGGATTAGCACAGATACGCAGTATTTT
TRBJ2-1 | NA | TRBV11-2 | TRBD2 | CASSVSSGRAIAYNEQFF | TGTGCCAGCAGCGTATCTAGCGGGAGGGCCATTGCTTATAATGAGCAGTTCTTC
TRBJ2-7 | many | TRBV29-1 | NA | CSVVSGTGSYEQYF | TGCAGCGTCGTATCCGGGACGGGTTCCTACGAGCAGTACTTC
TRBJ2-7 | NA | TRBV29-1 | NA | CSVEAEMPYNEQYF | TGCAGCGTTGAAGCCGAGATGCCCTACAATGAGCAGTACTTC
TRBJ2-7 | once | TRBV6-2/TRBV6-3 | TRBD1 | CASRMTGALYEQYF | TGTGCCAGCAGGATGACAGGGGCCCTCTACGAGCAGTACTTC
TRBJ1-4 | NA | TRBV7-2 | NA | CASSLRAGFNEKLFF | TGTGCCAGCAGCTTGAGGGCAGGGTTTAATGAAAAACTGTTTTTT
TRBJ2-7 | NA | TRBV5-1 | NA | CASRRDKVHYEQYF | TGCGCCAGCAGAAGGGACAAGGTTCACTACGAGCAGTACTTC
TRBJ2-5 | NA | TRBV20-1 | TRBD2 | CSAPRTSGQETQYF | TGCAGTGCTCCTCGGACTAGCGGCCAAGAGACCCAGTACTTC
TRBJ1-1 | NA | TRBV5-6 | NA | CASSFPSGARGSGAFF | TGTGCCAGCAGCTTCCCCTCAGGGGCTAGAGGGAGCGGAGCTTTCTTT
TRBJ2-7 | few | TRBV25-1 | NA | CASSPPGTYEQYF | TGTGCCAGCAGTCCACCCGGGACCTACGAGCAGTACTTC
TRBJ2-2 | NA | TRBV11-2 | NA | CASRRESLTGELFF | TGTGCCAGCAGGAGGGAGTCTCTCACCGGGGAGCTGTTTTTT
TRBJ1-1 | few | TRBV4-3 | NA | CAGSQDGVTEAFF | TGCGCCGGCAGCCAAGATGGGGTTACTGAAGCTTTCTTT
TRBJ2-7 | NA | TRBV15 | TRBD2 | CATSRDPSGRYEQYF | TGTGCCACCAGCAGAGATCCTAGCGGGAGGTACGAGCAGTACTTC
TRBJ2-1 | once | TRBV19 | TRBD2 | CASSPAGVSWEQFF | TGTGCCAGTAGCCCAGCGGGAGTATCATGGGAGCAGTTCTTC
TRBJ2-1 | once | TRBV20-1 | NA | CSAGGLAAYNEQFF | TGCAGTGCAGGGGGGCTAGCGGCTTACAATGAGCAGTTCTTC
TRBJ2-4 | few | TRBV2 | NA | CASSQYTKNIQYF | TGTGCCAGCAGCCAATACACCAAAAACATTCAGTACTTC
TRBJ1-4 | few | TRBV10-3 | NA | CAISVRGDEKLFF | TGTGCCATCAGTGTCAGGGGAGACGAAAAACTGTTTTTT